A single sample is the source of the 31 T cell receptor beta chains below, sequenced in a study of T cells after yellow fever vaccination. Each CDR3 protein gets one entry after TCRdb re-called the 5' RACE reads with MiXCR. The sample lists about 250,000 distinct CDR3 sequences; approximately 3.5% were seen once. Here the sequenced sample was PBMCs, taken 15 days after the yellow fever booster vaccination. The receptors derive from a man between 18 and 35 years old who received the YFV17D yellow fever vaccine.

Many counts were recorded for this clonotype. V and J are TRBV24-1 and TRBJ2-6; no reliable D call. Germline CDR1 and CDR2: KGHDR and SFDVKD. Trimming pared 5 bases from V and 1 base from J, leaving 8 bases between. CDR3 size: 15 residues. Here the CDR3 reads CATSGVSSGANVLTF. The CDR3 DNA reads TGTGCCACCAGTGGGGTTAGTTCTGGGGCCAACGTCCTGACTTTC.

Many counts were recorded for this clonotype. This sequence joins TRBV29-1 and TRBJ2-2, with D unresolved. The CDR3 is 13 residues long. V was pared by 4 bases and J by 4 bases, with 10 bases between. CDR1 is SQVTM and CDR2 is ANQGSEA in the germline V gene. The CDR3 DNA sequence: TGCAGCGTTGTTGGGGATAGCACCGGGGAGCTGTTTTTT. Translating it yields CSVVGDSTGELFF.

This clonotype showed up many times. The rearrangement joins TRBV29-1 to TRBJ2-2, with no clear D. V lost 6 bases, J lost 5 bases, and 7 bases lay in between. This CDR3 comprises 11 residues. Germline values: CDR1 SQVTM, CDR2 ANQGSEA. As DNA, the CDR3 is TGCAGCGTGGGCCGAACCGGGGAGCTGTTTTTT. Translating gives CSVGRTGELFF.

This clonotype was picked up many times. The chain joins TRBV29-1 to TRBJ1-2; weak D call: TRBD1 (5 bases). V lost 1 base and J 8 bases, leaving 17 bases between the germline ends. Germline V gene data show CDR1 as SQVTM and CDR2 as ANQGSEA. The CDR3 runs 14 residues. DNA of the CDR3: TGCAGCGTTGAAGTCGATGCCGGGGCGCAGGGCTACACCTTC. It translates to CSVEVDAGAQGYTF.

This clonotype was seen repeatedly, ten times or more. The chain joins TRBV2 to TRBJ1-4; TRBD1 matches at 7 bases. Germline V gives CDR1 SNHLY, CDR2 FYNNEI. Trimming cost V 6 bases and J 7 bases; bases outside gene matches: 8. This CDR3 region has 14 residues. CDR3 sequence reads: CASRKQGSSEKLFF. The CDR3 DNA reads as TGTGCCAGCAGAAAACAGGGGTCGAGTGAAAAACTGTTTTTT.

This clonotype is a singleton in its sample. The germline gene is not matched at one end of the junction; a read error may be the cause. The chain employs TRBV5-4 and TRBJ2-2; weak D call: TRBD2 (6 bases). The CDR3 has 17 residues. Germline CDR1 SGHNT, CDR2 YYREEE (reference sequence). CDR3 DNA sequence: TGTGCCAGCAGCTTGCGCCGGCTTGCGGGGAACAGCGGGGAGCTGTTTTTT. This encodes CASSLRRLAGNSGELFF.

At least ten counts were recorded for this clonotype. The J gene is TRBJ1-1, the V gene TRBV20-1, with D maybe TRBD1 (6 bases). Germline V gives CDR1 DFQATT, CDR2 SNEGSKA (reference sequence). V shed 5 bases and J shed 1 base, with 17 bases lying between them. The CDR3 spans 15 residues. Here the CDR3 DNA reads TGCAGTGCTCCTTCTTGGACAGAGTCGAACACTGAAGCTTTCTTT. Translating gives CSAPSWTESNTEAFF.

At least ten counts were recorded for this clonotype. The genes are TRBV6-1 and TRBJ2-6, with no clear D. CDR1 and CDR2 from the germline V gene are MNHNS and SASEGT. V lost 6 bases and J lost 4, with 16 bases in between. CDR3 length: 16 amino acids. The CDR3 DNA reads as TGTGCCAGCAGATCTGCCCGGTGGCCCGGGGCCAACGTCCTGACTTTC. Encoded protein: CASRSARWPGANVLTF.

This clonotype has a count of ten or more. V and J are TRBV5-1 and TRBJ2-5, with no clear D. This CDR3 is 13 amino acids long. V lost 5 bases and J 5 bases, leaving 13 bases between the germline ends. CDR1 and CDR2 (germline): SGHRS, YFSETQ. The CDR3 here is CASSTSLVETQYF. In nucleotides, the CDR3 is TGCGCCAGCAGTACCAGCTTGGTGGAGACCCAGTACTTC.

This clonotype was seen repeatedly, ten times or more. J is TRBJ2-7 and V is TRBV27; D is perhaps TRBD1 (5 bases). V was shortened by 3 bases and J by 0 bases, with 9 bases between the two germline ends. The CDR3 contains 14 residues. CDR1 and CDR2 (germline): MNHEY, SMNVEV (reference sequence). CDR3 sequence reads: CASSLQGISYEQYF. As DNA, the CDR3 is TGTGCCAGCAGTTTGCAGGGCATCTCCTACGAGCAGTACTTC.

This clonotype has just a few counts. The V and J genes are TRBV5-4 and TRBJ1-6, with D unclear. The V gene's germline CDR1 is SGHNT and CDR2 YYREEE (reference sequence). The CDR3 has 18 amino acids. V shed 5 bases and J shed 7 bases, with 25 bases lying between them. CDR3: CASSRPSGGNYGNSPLHF. As DNA, the CDR3 is TGTGCCAGCAGTCGCCCTTCGGGTGGGAACTATGGCAATTCACCCCTCCACTTT.

This clonotype was detected many times. V usage is TRBV10-3 and J usage is TRBJ2-7; D may correspond to TRBD1 or TRBD2 (7 bases each). The germline V gene encodes CDR1 ENHRY and CDR2 SYGVKD. The germline V and J ends were trimmed by 6 bases and 2 bases, with 17 bases remaining between them. This CDR3 is 15 amino acids long. As DNA, the CDR3 is TGTGCCATCAGGGGGGGGACAGCCGCGACCTACGAGCAGTACGTC. Its protein product is CAIRGGTAATYEQYV.

This clonotype was recorded at least ten times. V gene TRBV12-3 or TRBV12-4 combines with J gene TRBJ2-5; 7 nucleotides agree with TRBD2. The CDR3 has 15 residues. With 5 bases clipped from V and 2 bases from J, the junction kept 8 bases outside the gene matches. The CDR3 sequence is CASSPFLGGQETQYF. The CDR3 DNA reads TGTGCCAGCAGTCCCTTTCTCGGGGGGCAAGAGACCCAGTACTTC.

This clonotype showed up many times. The V and J genes are TRBV11-2 and TRBJ2-1, with 8 positions matching TRBD1. Trimming took 0 bases from V and 6 from J; bases not matched to a gene: 19. The CDR3 is 20 residues long. Germline-derived CDR1 and CDR2 are SGHAT and FQNNGV. In nucleotides, the CDR3 is TGTGCCAGCAGCTTAGACCAACATTGGACAGGGAAGCCCCTGGGCAATGAGCAGTTCTTC. It translates to CASSLDQHWTGKPLGNEQFF.

This clonotype was seen many times. V gene TRBV20-1 combines with J gene TRBJ2-7; D remains ambiguous. CDR1 DFQATT and CDR2 SNEGSKA come from the germline V gene (reference sequence). With 0 bases removed from V and 2 bases from J, the gap between germline ends came to 8 bases. The CDR3 consists of 13 residues. DNA of the CDR3: TGCAGTGCTAGAGACGTCAGGACCTACGAGCAGTACGTC. Its translation: CSARDVRTYEQYV.

This clonotype was seen at least ten times. The genes are TRBV20-1 and TRBJ2-1; either TRBD1 or TRBD2 may fit D (5 bases each). Trimming removed 3 bases from V and 8 bases from J, with 17 bases in between. The CDR3 runs 14 residues. Germline lookup yields CDR1 DFQATT and CDR2 SNEGSKA (reference sequence). CDR3 residues: CSASGDPAGDEQFF. The CDR3 DNA reads TGCAGTGCTAGTGGGGACCCCGCCGGGGATGAGCAGTTCTTC.

Ten or more counts support this clonotype. CDR3 bases: TGTGCCAGCAGTCCGGGTCCAGGGGTCACCGGGGAGCTGTTTTTT. Its protein product is CASSPGPGVTGELFF. This chain connects TRBV6-5 to TRBJ2-2, with a weak D call TRBD1 (6 bases). V was pared by 5 bases and J by 4 bases, with 14 bases between. CDR3 length: 15 residues. Germline lookup yields CDR1 MNHEY and CDR2 SVGAGI.

This clonotype was detected ten times or more. The CDR3 reads CASSLEGLPQETQYF. In DNA form, the CDR3 reads TGTGCCAGCAGTTTAGAGGGACTCCCACAAGAGACCCAGTACTTC. The chain combines TRBV12-3 or TRBV12-4 with TRBJ2-5, with D possibly matching TRBD2 (6 bases). This CDR3 has 15 amino acids. Trimming pared 1 base from V and 2 bases from J, leaving 11 bases between.

This clonotype occurred many times. The chain links TRBV6-6 to TRBJ1-2, with 10 bases lining up with TRBD1. J gave up 4 bases and V 8 bases, and 4 bases lay outside the gene matches. This CDR3 is built from 13 residues. In germline, CDR1 is MNHNY, CDR2 SVGAGI (reference sequence). DNA of the CDR3: TGTGCCAGCGGACAGGGGGTAGGCTATGGCTACACCTTC. This codes for CASGQGVGYGYTF.

The V gene is TRBV5-1, the J gene TRBJ2-5; 11 bases fit TRBD2. Trimming cost V 0 bases and J 4 bases; bases outside gene matches: 2. The CDR3 is 15 residues long. CDR1 is SGHRS, CDR2 YFSETQ, per germline. The CDR3 is CASSLVLAGGETQYF. The CDR3, as DNA: TGCGCCAGCAGCTTGGTTCTAGCGGGGGGAGAGACCCAGTACTTC. The variable domain in full, completed from reference TRBV5-1 and TRBJ2-5, reads KAGVTQTPRYLIKTRGQQVTLSCSPISGHRSVSWYQQTPGQGLQFLFEYFSETQRNKGNFPGRFSGRQFSNSRSEMNVSTLELGDSALYLCASSLVLAGGETQYFGPGTRLLVL.

There are a few counts of this clonotype. The V gene is TRBV5-1, the J gene TRBJ2-7, with D possibly being TRBD1 (6 bases). Germline CDR1 reads SGHRS; CDR2 reads YFSETQ. This CDR3 region has 18 residues. V was trimmed by 4 bases and J by 3 bases, leaving 26 bases between them. As DNA, the CDR3 is TGCGCCAGCAGCCCCCAGCCGGGACAAGTCCCCCCTCACTACGAGCAGTACTTC. Protein product: CASSPQPGQVPPHYEQYF.

As regards this clonotype: A much larger clone is a single base away; this may be a read error. This rearrangement joins TRBV4-1 to TRBJ1-5; weak D call: TRBD1 (6 bases). There are 16 residues in the CDR3. Germline V gene lookup returns CDR1 MGHRA and CDR2 YSYEKL. CDR3 region: CASSQEGSGGNQHQHF. Written as DNA, the CDR3 is TGCGCCAGCAGCCAAGAAGGGTCGGGGGGCAATCAGCACCAGCATTTT.

There are many counts of this clonotype. The chain joins TRBV4-1 to TRBJ1-5, with D hard to call. Germline V gene sequence: CDR1 MGHRA, CDR2 YSYEKL. This CDR3 is built from 14 residues. Trimming shortened V by 5 bases and J by 0 bases, and 8 bases separated the two germline ends. The CDR3 loop is CASSGPDSNQPQHF. The CDR3 DNA reads TGCGCCAGCAGCGGGCCCGATAGCAATCAGCCCCAGCATTTT.

This clonotype appeared many times. The rearrangement joins TRBV12-3 or TRBV12-4 to TRBJ1-5, with unresolved D. Trimming cost V 4 bases and J 5 bases, with 12 bases left between them. The CDR3 sequence is 14 residues long. CDR3 sequence reads: CASSSGVGDQPQHF. CDR3 DNA: TGTGCCAGCAGTTCTGGGGTCGGGGATCAGCCCCAGCATTTT.

This clonotype was picked up many times. The chain is built from TRBV7-2 and TRBJ2-7; a weak D match, TRBD2 (6 bases). Trimming left V 4 bases short and J 2 bases short, with 15 bases between. This CDR3 spans 15 amino acids. The germline V gene encodes CDR1 SGHTA and CDR2 FQGNSA. CDR3 nucleotides: TGTGCCAGCAGCTCCCAGGCGGGACGGGCCTACGAGCAGTACGTC. Translating it yields CASSSQAGRAYEQYV.

This clonotype was detected many times. The chain couples TRBV10-3 to TRBJ2-5; D is unresolved. The CDR3 covers 12 residues. V dropped 6 bases and J dropped 5 bases, with 10 bases sitting between them. Germline V gene sequence: CDR1 ENHRY, CDR2 SYGVKD. CDR3 amino acids: CAISKTGETQYF. CDR3 in DNA: TGTGCCATCAGCAAGACCGGTGAGACCCAGTACTTC.

This clonotype was detected many times. The CDR3 coding sequence is TGTGCCAGCAGCGTGGGGAGTATAGCAGATACGCAGTATTTT. It is translated as CASSVGSIADTQYF. The chain employs TRBV9 and TRBJ2-3, with D possibly TRBD2 on 5 matching bases. The CDR3 has 14 residues. Trimming stripped 2 bases from V and 4 bases from J, with 11 bases between. The germline CDR1 and CDR2 sequences are SGDLS and YYNGEE.

This clonotype was seen many times. The gene calls are TRBV7-2 and TRBJ1-1; possibly TRBD1 for D (6 bases). Germline loops: CDR1 SGHTA, CDR2 FQGNSA. The CDR3 contains 15 residues. The ends were cut back, 1 base at V and 6 bases at J, with 15 bases in the middle. DNA for the CDR3: TGTGCCAGCAGCTTAGTAACAGGGCCGGGAGCTGAAGCTTTCTTT. Residues: CASSLVTGPGAEAFF.

This clonotype was detected many times. The J gene is TRBJ2-3, the V gene TRBV9; 10 bases are shared with TRBD2. V shed 5 bases and J 5 bases; nucleotides not matched to a gene: 11. The CDR3 sequence is 16 residues long. Germline CDR1 SGDLS, CDR2 YYNGEE. The CDR3 DNA reads TGTGCCAGCAGTCAAATAGGAGCGGGGGGGCGAGATACGCAGTATTTT. It specifies CASSQIGAGGRDTQYF.

This clonotype was seen ten or more times. The chain joins TRBV6-2 or TRBV6-3 to TRBJ2-7; TRBD2 matches 12 bases. Trimming cost V 2 bases and J 2 bases; bases outside gene matches: 1. The CDR3 has 15 amino acids. Germline CDR1 reads MNHEY; CDR2 reads SVGEGT. The CDR3 sequence: CASSYRTSGAYEQYF. Here the CDR3 DNA reads TGTGCCAGCAGTTACCGGACTAGCGGGGCCTACGAGCAGTACTTC.

This clonotype was observed at least ten times. V usage is TRBV5-1 and J usage is TRBJ2-7; the D gene is possibly TRBD1 (6 bases). This CDR3 is built from 16 residues. V was cut by 4 bases and J by 3 bases, with 20 bases left in between. CDR1 and CDR2 from the germline V gene are SGHRS and YFSETQ. CDR3 amino acids: CASSPWGKQGNYEQYF. The DNA of the CDR3 is TGCGCCAGCAGCCCCTGGGGGAAACAGGGAAACTACGAGCAGTACTTC.